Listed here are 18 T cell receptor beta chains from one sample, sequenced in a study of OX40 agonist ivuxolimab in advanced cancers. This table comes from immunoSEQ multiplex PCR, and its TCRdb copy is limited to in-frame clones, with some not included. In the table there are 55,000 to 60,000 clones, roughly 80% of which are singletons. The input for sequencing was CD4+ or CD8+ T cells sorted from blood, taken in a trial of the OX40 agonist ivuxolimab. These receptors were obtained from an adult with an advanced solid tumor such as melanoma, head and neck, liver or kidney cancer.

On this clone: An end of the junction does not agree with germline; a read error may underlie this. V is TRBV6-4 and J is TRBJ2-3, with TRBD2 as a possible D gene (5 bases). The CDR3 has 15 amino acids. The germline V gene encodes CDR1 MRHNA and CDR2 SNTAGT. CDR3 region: CAGSVGRTHTDTQYF. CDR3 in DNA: TGTGCCGGCAGTGTGGGCAGGACTCACACAGATACGCAGTATTTT.

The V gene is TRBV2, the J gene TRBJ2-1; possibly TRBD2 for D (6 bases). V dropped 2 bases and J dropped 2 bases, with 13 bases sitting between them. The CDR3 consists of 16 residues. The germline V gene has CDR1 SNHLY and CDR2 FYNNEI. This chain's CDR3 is CASSESWLAPYNEQFF. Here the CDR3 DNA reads TGTGCCAGCAGTGAATCTTGGCTAGCGCCCTACAATGAGCAGTTCTTC.

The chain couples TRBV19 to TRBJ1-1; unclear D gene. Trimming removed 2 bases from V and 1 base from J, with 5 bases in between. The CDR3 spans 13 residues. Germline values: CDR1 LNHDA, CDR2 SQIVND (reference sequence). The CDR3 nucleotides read TGTGCCAGTAGTATAAACAGGAACACTGAAGCTTTCTTT. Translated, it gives CASSINRNTEAFF.

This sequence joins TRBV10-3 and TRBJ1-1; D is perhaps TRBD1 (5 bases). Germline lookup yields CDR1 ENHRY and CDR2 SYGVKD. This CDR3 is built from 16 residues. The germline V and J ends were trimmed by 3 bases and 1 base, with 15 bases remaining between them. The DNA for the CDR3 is TGTGCCATCAGTGAAATGTTCGGGACGGAGAACACTGAAGCTTTCTTT. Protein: CAISEMFGTENTEAFF.

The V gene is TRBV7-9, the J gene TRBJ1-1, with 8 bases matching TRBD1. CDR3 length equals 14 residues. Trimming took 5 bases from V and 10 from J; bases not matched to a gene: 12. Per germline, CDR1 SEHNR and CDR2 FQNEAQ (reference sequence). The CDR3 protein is CASSPPWQGASAFF. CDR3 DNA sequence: TGTGCCAGCAGCCCTCCGTGGCAGGGGGCGTCAGCTTTCTTT.

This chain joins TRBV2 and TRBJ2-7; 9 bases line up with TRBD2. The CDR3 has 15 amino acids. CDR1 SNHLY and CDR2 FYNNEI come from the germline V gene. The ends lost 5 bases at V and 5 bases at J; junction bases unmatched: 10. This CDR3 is CASSPVIAGAHEQYF. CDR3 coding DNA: TGTGCCAGCAGTCCCGTAATAGCGGGAGCCCACGAGCAGTACTTC.

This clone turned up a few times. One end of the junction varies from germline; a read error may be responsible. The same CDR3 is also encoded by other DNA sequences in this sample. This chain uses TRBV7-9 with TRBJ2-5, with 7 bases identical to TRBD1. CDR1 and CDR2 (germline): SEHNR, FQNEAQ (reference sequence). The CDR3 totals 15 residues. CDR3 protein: CASSLVDRAKETQYF. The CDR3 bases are TGTGCCAGCAGCTTGGTCGACAGGGCCAAAGAGACCCAATACTTC. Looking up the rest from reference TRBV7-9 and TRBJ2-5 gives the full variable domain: DTGVSQNPRHKITKRGQNVTFRCDPISEHNRLYWYRQTLGQGPEFLTYFQNEAQLEKSRLLSDRFSAERPKGSFSTLEIQRTEQGDSAMYLCASSLVDRAKETQYFGPGTRLLVL.

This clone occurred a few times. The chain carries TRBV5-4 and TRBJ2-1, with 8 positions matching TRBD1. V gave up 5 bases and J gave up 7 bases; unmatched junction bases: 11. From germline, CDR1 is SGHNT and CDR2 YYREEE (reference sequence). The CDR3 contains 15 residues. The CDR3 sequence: CASSSGTGALNEQFF. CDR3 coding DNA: TGTGCCAGCAGTTCCGGGACAGGCGCCCTAAATGAGCAGTTCTTC. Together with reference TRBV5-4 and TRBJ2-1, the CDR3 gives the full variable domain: ETGVTQSPTHLIKTRGQQVTLRCSSQSGHNTVSWYQQALGQGPQFIFQYYREEENGRGNFPPRFSGLQFPNYSSELNVNALELDDSALYLCASSSGTGALNEQFFGPGTRLTVL.

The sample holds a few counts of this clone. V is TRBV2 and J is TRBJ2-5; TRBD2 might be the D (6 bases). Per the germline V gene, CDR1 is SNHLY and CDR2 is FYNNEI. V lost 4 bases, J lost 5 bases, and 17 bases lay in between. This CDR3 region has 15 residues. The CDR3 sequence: CASSAFAGFRETQYF. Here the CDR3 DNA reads TGTGCCAGCAGTGCATTCGCGGGGTTTAGGGAGACCCAGTACTTC.

This CDR3 is CASRSGVAGHTGELFF. In DNA, the CDR3 is TGTGCCAGTAGATCCGGGGTAGCGGGGCACACCGGGGAGCTGTTTTTT. The rearrangement uses TRBV19 and TRBJ2-2; 8 bases line up with TRBD2. The trim removed 6 bases at V and 3 bases at J, leaving 9 bases unmatched. The CDR3 contains 16 residues. Germline loops: CDR1 LNHDA, CDR2 SQIVND (reference sequence).

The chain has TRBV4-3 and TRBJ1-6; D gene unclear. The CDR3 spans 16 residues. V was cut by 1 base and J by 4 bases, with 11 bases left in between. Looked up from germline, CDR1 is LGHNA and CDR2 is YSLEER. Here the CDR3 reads CASSQGKLGYNSPLHF. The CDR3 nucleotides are TGCGCCAGCAGCCAAGGGAAGCTAGGATATAATTCACCCCTCCACTTT.

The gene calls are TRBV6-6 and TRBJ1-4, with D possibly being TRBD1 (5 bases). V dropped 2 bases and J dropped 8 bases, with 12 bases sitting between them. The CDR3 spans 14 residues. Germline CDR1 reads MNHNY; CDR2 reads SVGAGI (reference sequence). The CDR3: CASSYRGAGEKLFF. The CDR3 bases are TGTGCCAGCAGTTACCGGGGCGCGGGGGAAAAACTGTTTTTT.

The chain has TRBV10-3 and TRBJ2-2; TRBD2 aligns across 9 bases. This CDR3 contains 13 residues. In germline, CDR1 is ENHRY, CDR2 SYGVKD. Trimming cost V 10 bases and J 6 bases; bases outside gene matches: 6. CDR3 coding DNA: TGTGCCAGACGGCGGGAGGGAGCCGGGGAGCTGTTTTTT. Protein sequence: CARRREGAGELFF.

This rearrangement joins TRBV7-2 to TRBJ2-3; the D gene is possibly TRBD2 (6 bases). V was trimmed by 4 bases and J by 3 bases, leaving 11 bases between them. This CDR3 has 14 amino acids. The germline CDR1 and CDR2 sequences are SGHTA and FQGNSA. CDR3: CASSSRGGTDTQYF. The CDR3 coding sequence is TGTGCCAGCAGCTCTCGAGGAGGGACAGATACGCAGTATTTT.

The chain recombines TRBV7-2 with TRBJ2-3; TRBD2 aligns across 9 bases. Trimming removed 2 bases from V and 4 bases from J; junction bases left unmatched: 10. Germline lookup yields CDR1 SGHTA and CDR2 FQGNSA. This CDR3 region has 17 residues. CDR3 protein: CASSLFGGGAGADTQYF. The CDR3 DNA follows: TGTGCCAGCAGCTTATTTGGCGGGGGGGCAGGCGCAGATACGCAGTATTTT.

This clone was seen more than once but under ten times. The CDR3 nucleotides are TGTGCTAGTGGTTTGGGGGGGGACTATGGCTACACCTTC. Protein product: CASGLGGDYGYTF. The J gene is TRBJ1-2, the V gene TRBV12-5; D is perhaps TRBD1 (5 bases). The CDR3 length is 13 residues. Deletions cut 1 base from V and 3 bases from J, with 6 bases between. Per germline, CDR1 LGHNT and CDR2 FRNRAP.

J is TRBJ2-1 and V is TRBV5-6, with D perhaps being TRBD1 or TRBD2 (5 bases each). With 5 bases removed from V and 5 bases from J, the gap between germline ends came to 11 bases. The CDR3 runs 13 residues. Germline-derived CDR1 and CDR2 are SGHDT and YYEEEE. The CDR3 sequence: CASSSGTNNEQFF. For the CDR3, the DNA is TGTGCCAGCAGTTCCGGGACCAACAATGAGCAGTTCTTC.

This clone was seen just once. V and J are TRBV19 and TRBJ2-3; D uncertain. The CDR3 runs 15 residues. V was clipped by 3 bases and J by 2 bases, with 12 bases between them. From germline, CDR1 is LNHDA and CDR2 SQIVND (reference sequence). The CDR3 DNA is TGTGCCAGTAGTATGATAAGTTCGGTCACAGATACGCAGTATTTT. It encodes CASSMISSVTDTQYF.